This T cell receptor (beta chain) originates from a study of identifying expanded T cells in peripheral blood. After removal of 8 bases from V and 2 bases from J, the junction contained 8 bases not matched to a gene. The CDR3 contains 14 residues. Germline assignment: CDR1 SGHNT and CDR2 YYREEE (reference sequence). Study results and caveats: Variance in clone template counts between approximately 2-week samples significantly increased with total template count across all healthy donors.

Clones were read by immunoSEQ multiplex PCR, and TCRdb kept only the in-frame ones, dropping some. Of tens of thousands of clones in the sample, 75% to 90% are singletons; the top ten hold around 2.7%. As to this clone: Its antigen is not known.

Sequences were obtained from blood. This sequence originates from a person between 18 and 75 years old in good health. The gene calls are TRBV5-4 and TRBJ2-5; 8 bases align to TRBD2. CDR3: CASSAGGTQETQYF. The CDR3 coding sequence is TGTGCCAGTAGTGCGGGGGGCACTCAAGAGACCCAGTACTTC.